This T cell receptor beta chain was found in a study of cytomegalovirus exposure and HLA in healthy donors. Study at large: The same platform used for the approximately 670 first-cohort repertoires was also used for the roughly 130 validation repertoires, as a later analysis reported. Study outcomes and limitations: CMV antigen specificity of a few CMV-associated chains was confirmed in vitro. The authors listed around 150 TCR beta chains as cytomegalovirus-associated.

Donors came from a validation cohort of fewer than 150 subjects, distinct from the first 666-subject cohort. The CDR3 length is 14 residues. V was clipped by 0 bases and J by 3 bases, with 6 bases between them. CDR1 and CDR2 (germline): SGHTA, FQGNSA. To note about this clone: What it recognizes is unknown.

Data came from immunoSEQ multiplex PCR; TCRdb stores just in-frame clones and leaves some out. The table lists about 82,000 clones, 85% to 95% of them singletons. The sequence was collected from a woman younger than 30 in good health and CMV-seronegative. Source material: PBMCs. The rearrangement joins TRBV7-2 to TRBJ2-1; no definite D call. The CDR3 protein is CASSLARDYNEQFF. The CDR3 nucleotides are TGTGCCAGCAGCTTAGCGCGTGACTACAATGAGCAGTTCTTC.